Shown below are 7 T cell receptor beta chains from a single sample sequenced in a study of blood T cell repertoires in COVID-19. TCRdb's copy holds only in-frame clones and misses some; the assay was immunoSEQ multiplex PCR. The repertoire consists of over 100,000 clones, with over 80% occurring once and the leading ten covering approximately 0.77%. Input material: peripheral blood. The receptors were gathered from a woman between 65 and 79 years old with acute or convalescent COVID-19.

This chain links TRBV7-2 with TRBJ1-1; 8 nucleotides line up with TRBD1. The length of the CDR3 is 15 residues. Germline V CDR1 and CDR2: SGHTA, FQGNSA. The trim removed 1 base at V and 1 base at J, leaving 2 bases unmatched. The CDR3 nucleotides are TGTGCCAGCAGCTTAGAAGGGACAGGGAACACTGAAGCTTTCTTT. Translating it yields CASSLEGTGNTEAFF.

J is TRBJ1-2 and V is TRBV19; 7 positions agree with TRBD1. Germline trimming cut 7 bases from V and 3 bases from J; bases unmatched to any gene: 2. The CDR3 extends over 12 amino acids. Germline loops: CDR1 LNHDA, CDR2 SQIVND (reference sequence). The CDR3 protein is CASKTGYYGYTF. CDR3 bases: TGTGCCAGTAAGACAGGGTACTATGGCTACACCTTC.

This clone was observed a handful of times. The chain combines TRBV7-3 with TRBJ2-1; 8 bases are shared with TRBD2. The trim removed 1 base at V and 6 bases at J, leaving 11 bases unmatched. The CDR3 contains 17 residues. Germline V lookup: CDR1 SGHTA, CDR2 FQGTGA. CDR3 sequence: CASSLSFGTGGRNEQFF. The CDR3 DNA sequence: TGTGCCAGCAGCTTAAGCTTCGGTACGGGAGGGCGCAATGAGCAGTTCTTC.

This CDR3 reads CASRADSNYGYTF. In nucleotides, the CDR3 is TGTGCCAGCAGGGCGGACAGTAACTATGGCTACACCTTC. J is TRBJ1-2 and V is TRBV6-5; D is possibly TRBD1 (6 bases). The V gene lost 6 bases and the J gene lost 1 base, with 9 bases spanning the gap. Germline V gene lookup returns CDR1 MNHEY and CDR2 SVGAGI. The CDR3 sequence is 13 residues long.

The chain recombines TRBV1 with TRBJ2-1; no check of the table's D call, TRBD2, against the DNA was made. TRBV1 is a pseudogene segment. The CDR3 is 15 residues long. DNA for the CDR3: TGCACCAGCAGCCACTACTGGGGGGTATACAATGAGCAGTTCTTC. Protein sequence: CTSSHYWGVYNEQFF.

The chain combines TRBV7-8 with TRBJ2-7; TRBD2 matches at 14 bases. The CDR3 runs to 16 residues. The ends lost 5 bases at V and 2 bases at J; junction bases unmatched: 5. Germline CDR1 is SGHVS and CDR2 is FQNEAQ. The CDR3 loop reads CASSGGTSGGAYEQYF. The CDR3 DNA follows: TGTGCCAGCAGCGGGGGGACTAGCGGGGGAGCCTACGAGCAGTACTTC.

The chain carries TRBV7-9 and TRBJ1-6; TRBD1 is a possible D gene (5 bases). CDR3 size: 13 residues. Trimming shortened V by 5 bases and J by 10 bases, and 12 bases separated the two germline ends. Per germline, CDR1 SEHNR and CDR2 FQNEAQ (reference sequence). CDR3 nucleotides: TGTGCCAGCAGCCCCACAGGCAGATCACCCCTCCACTTT. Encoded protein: CASSPTGRSPLHF.